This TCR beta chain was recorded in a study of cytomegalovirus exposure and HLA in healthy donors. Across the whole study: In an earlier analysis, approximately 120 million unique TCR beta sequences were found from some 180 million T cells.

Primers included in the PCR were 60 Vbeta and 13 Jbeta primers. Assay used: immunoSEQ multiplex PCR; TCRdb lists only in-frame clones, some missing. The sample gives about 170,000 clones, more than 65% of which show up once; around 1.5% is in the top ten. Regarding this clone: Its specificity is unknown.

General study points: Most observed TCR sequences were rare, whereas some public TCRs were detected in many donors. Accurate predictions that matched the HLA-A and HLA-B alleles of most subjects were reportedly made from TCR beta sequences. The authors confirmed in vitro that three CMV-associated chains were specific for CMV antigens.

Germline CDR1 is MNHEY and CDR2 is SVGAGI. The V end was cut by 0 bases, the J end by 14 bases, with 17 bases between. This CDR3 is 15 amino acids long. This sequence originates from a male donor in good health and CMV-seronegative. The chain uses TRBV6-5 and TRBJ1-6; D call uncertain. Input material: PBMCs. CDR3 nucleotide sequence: TGTGCCAGCAGTTACTCGTTGGGCGAACGGTCTTCCCTCCACTTT. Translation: CASSYSLGERSSLHF.